A single sample is the source of the 8 T cell receptor beta chains below, sequenced in a study of blood T cell repertoires in COVID-19. Data came from immunoSEQ multiplex PCR; TCRdb stores just in-frame clones and leaves some out. The data show roughly 130,000 clones, with around 83% seen just once and less than 20% held by the top ten. The material sequenced was peripheral blood. The receptors originated from a woman aged 45-65 years with acute or convalescent COVID-19.

This chain links TRBV2 with TRBJ1-1; 9 nucleotides match TRBD1. The CDR3 extends over 14 amino acids. The trim removed 6 bases at V and 0 bases at J, leaving 2 bases unmatched. CDR1 and CDR2 (germline): SNHLY, FYNNEI. The CDR3 region is CASSGQGMNTEAFF. CDR3 in DNA: TGTGCCAGCAGCGGACAGGGGATGAACACTGAAGCTTTCTTT.

This chain uses TRBV6-5 with TRBJ2-7, with a tentative D call TRBD1 (6 bases). The CDR3 has 14 residues. Germline-derived CDR1 and CDR2 are MNHEY and SVGAGI. Trimming shortened V by 10 bases and J by 6 bases, and 22 bases separated the two germline ends. Here the CDR3 reads CATPVGQGTGEQYF. CDR3 sequence (DNA): TGTGCCACCCCGGTCGGCCAGGGGACGGGCGAGCAGTACTTC.

DNA of the CDR3: TGTGCCAGTAGTATCCCCGGCGCCGGGGATACGCAGTATTTT. Its translation is CASSIPGAGDTQYF. This chain links TRBV19 with TRBJ2-3; D is ambiguous. V lost 3 bases and J 6 bases, leaving 13 bases between the germline ends. Germline assignment: CDR1 LNHDA and CDR2 SQIVND (reference sequence). There are 14 residues in the CDR3.

The rearrangement links TRBV19 to TRBJ1-1; 12 bases fit TRBD1. The germline CDR1 and CDR2 sequences are LNHDA and SQIVND (reference sequence). J gave up 6 bases and V 2 bases, and 7 bases lay outside the gene matches. The CDR3 contains 16 residues. The CDR3 protein is CASSILPGQGASEAFF. CDR3 sequence (DNA): TGTGCCAGTAGTATATTACCGGGACAGGGGGCGTCTGAAGCTTTCTTT.

J is TRBJ1-1 and V is TRBV19, with a possible D match to TRBD1 (5 bases). V lost 8 bases, J lost 2 bases, and 21 bases lay in between. CDR3 length: 16 residues. Germline V gene data show CDR1 as LNHDA and CDR2 as SQIVND (reference sequence). The CDR3 sequence is CASQYRAGQANTEAFF. CDR3 bases: TGTGCCAGTCAATATAGAGCGGGGCAGGCTAACACTGAAGCTTTCTTT.

The chain couples TRBV18 to TRBJ1-5; 7 bases match TRBD1. V was pared by 3 bases and J by 5 bases, with 7 bases of the junction left unmatched. This CDR3 spans 15 amino acids. Germline loops: CDR1 KGHSH, CDR2 LQKENI. CDR3 nucleotide sequence: TGTGCCAGCTCACCTCCGGGACAGCGGGATCAGCCCCAGCATTTT. Translated, it gives CASSPPGQRDQPQHF.

The chain joins TRBV5-1 to TRBJ2-1, with D possibly being TRBD1 (6 bases). Trimming shortened V by 0 bases and J by 9 bases, and 10 bases separated the two germline ends. This CDR3 region has 13 residues. Germline V lookup: CDR1 SGHRS, CDR2 YFSETQ. The CDR3 region is CASSLGGPSEQFF. The CDR3 DNA follows: TGCGCCAGCAGCTTGGGGGGGCCAAGTGAGCAGTTCTTC.

J is TRBJ1-1 and V is TRBV6-5; tentatively, D is TRBD1 (6 bases). Between the trimmed V and J ends, which lost 4 bases and 3 bases, there was a span of 12 bases. The CDR3 extends over 14 amino acids. Germline-derived CDR1 and CDR2 are MNHEY and SVGAGI. The CDR3: CASSFTPGDTEAFF. The CDR3 bases are TGTGCCAGCAGTTTCACTCCAGGGGACACTGAAGCTTTCTTT.